Shown below are 32 T cell receptor beta chains from a single sample sequenced in a study of T cell responses to AZD1222 COVID-19 vaccine (dated by TCRdb to about 2021). Taken with the paper, the label for time point translates to: baseline before first vaccination. Libraries came from the immunoSEQ multiplex PCR assay. Not all clones reach the TCRdb copy of this immuneACCESS table, which keeps in-frame sequences only. Checked studies attribute under half of the gap to unresolved V genes and leave the rest unexplained. This sample is represented by some 100,000 clones; more than 70% of them were singletons. The biggest ten clones account for about 1.5% of the sample. Source: peripheral blood, taken on day 0 of AZD1222 vaccination. Every receptor here comes from an adult in good health.

The chain carries TRBV6-5 and TRBJ1-6; a possible D gene is TRBD1 (6 bases). The CDR3 is 14 amino acids. V lost 10 bases, J lost 8 bases, and 18 bases lay in between. Germline assignment: CDR1 MNHEY and CDR2 SVGAGI. The CDR3 is CATDQQGVDSPLHF. The CDR3 DNA reads as TGTGCCACCGACCAACAGGGTGTAGATTCACCCCTCCACTTT.

The gene calls are TRBV6-2 or TRBV6-3 and TRBJ2-5, with D unresolved. The CDR3 is 11 amino acids. Germline V lookup: CDR1 MNHEY, CDR2 SVGEGT. V dropped 6 bases and J dropped 5 bases, with 7 bases sitting between them. The CDR3 DNA is TGTGCCAGCAGCTCACTGGAGACCCAGTACTTC. Its translation: CASSSLETQYF.

The chain employs TRBV6-5 and TRBJ2-2; maybe TRBD2 (6 bases). From germline, CDR1 is MNHEY and CDR2 SVGAGI. The CDR3 consists of 12 residues. The V gene lost 10 bases and the J gene lost 0 bases, with 6 bases spanning the gap. CDR3 DNA: TGTGCCATAGCGGCGAACACCGGGGAGCTGTTTTTT. It specifies CAIAANTGELFF.

The chain recombines TRBV5-1 with TRBJ1-2; the D gene is possibly TRBD1 (6 bases). Per the germline V gene, CDR1 is SGHRS and CDR2 is YFSETQ. This CDR3 region has 17 residues. V was cut by 4 bases and J by 5 bases, with 24 bases left in between. The CDR3 DNA follows: TGCGCCAGCAGCCCATCAAAGACAGGCGATTATTCATATGGCTACACCTTC. Protein: CASSPSKTGDYSYGYTF.

Comment on this clone: Other nucleotide sequences in the sample specify the same CDR3. Here the CDR3 DNA reads TGTGCCAGCTCACCGGCAGTTGATCAGCCCCAGCATTTT. This translates into CASSPAVDQPQHF. The chain is built from TRBV18 and TRBJ1-5, with D unclear. This CDR3 is 13 amino acids long. V was clipped by 3 bases and J by 5 bases, with 8 bases between them. Germline V lookup: CDR1 KGHSH, CDR2 LQKENI.

In nucleotides, the CDR3 is TGCAGCGCCGGGACAGAAGAAAACACTGAAGCTTTCTTT. The encoded protein is CSAGTEENTEAFF. The chain couples TRBV29-1 to TRBJ1-1, with TRBD1 matching over 7 bases. The V gene's germline CDR1 is SQVTM and CDR2 ANQGSEA. Losses at the gene ends were 7 bases for V and 2 bases for J; bases not matched to a gene: 7. The CDR3 is made up of 13 amino acids.

Here the CDR3 DNA reads TGTGCCAGCAGCCATAGGGACAGAGACGAGCAGTACTTC. It is translated as CASSHRDRDEQYF. The J gene is TRBJ2-7, the V gene TRBV3-1 (or the pseudogene TRBV3-2); 7 bases match TRBD1. V dropped 3 bases and J dropped 5; count of bases not matched to a gene: 4. CDR1 is LGHDT, CDR2 YNNKEL, per germline (reference sequence). The CDR3 extends over 13 amino acids.

This clone was seen a single time. J is TRBJ1-1 and V is TRBV27; possible D gene TRBD1, 5 bases. This CDR3 is built from 13 residues. The germline V and J ends were trimmed by 1 base and 8 bases, with 11 bases remaining between them. The germline gives CDR1 MNHEY, CDR2 SMNVEV (reference sequence). The chain's CDR3 is CASSLYRGSEAFF. In DNA form, the CDR3 reads TGTGCCAGCAGTTTATATCGGGGCTCGGAAGCTTTCTTT.

In its sample, this clone was seen once. The V call is TRBV5-4, the J call TRBJ1-4, with D possibly TRBD1 on 6 matching bases. Germline lookup yields CDR1 SGHNT and CDR2 YYREEE (reference sequence). The CDR3 runs to 14 residues. Trimming took 4 bases from V and 7 from J, leaving 14 bases between them. CDR3 bases: TGTGCCAGCAGCCCCGGCAGGGGAGGTGAAAAACTGTTTTTT. Residues: CASSPGRGGEKLFF. Using reference TRBV5-4 and TRBJ1-4 for the parts outside the CDR3, the full variable domain is ETGVTQSPTHLIKTRGQQVTLRCSSQSGHNTVSWYQQALGQGPQFIFQYYREEENGRGNFPPRFSGLQFPNYSSELNVNALELDDSALYLCASSPGRGGEKLFFGSGTQLSVL.

Turning to this clone: One junction end disagrees with the germline gene, perhaps due to a read error. The rearrangement joins TRBV7-2 to TRBJ2-5; tentative D call: TRBD2 (6 bases). The CDR3 spans 14 residues. Germline CDR1 and CDR2: SGHTA and FQGNSA. Here the CDR3 DNA reads TGTGCCATCAGCCGGGACTGGTCCCAAGAGACCCAGTACTTC. It specifies CAISRDWSQETQYF.

The rearrangement links TRBV19 to TRBJ1-3, with D perhaps matching TRBD1 (5 bases). The CDR3 is made up of 13 amino acids. CDR1 is LNHDA and CDR2 is SQIVND in the germline V gene (reference sequence). V was shortened by 9 bases and J by 8 bases, with 17 bases between the two germline ends. The CDR3 protein is CASNRDLGDTIYF. The CDR3 region has the DNA TGTGCCAGCAACCGGGACTTAGGGGACACCATATATTTT.

The chain employs TRBV28 and TRBJ2-5, with 7 nucleotides matching TRBD1. This CDR3 comprises 16 residues. The V and J ends lost 5 bases and 1 base, in that order; junction bases with no gene match: 10. Germline CDR1 and CDR2: MDHEN and SYDVKM. DNA for the CDR3: TGTGCCAGCAGTGCCCGCCGACAGGGTCCCCAAGAGACCCAGTACTTC. It encodes CASSARRQGPQETQYF.

The chain has TRBV19 and TRBJ2-7, with a possible D match to TRBD2 (7 bases). This CDR3 has 15 residues. Trimming cost V 3 bases and J 2 bases, with 14 bases left between them. Germline V lookup: CDR1 LNHDA, CDR2 SQIVND (reference sequence). CDR3 coding DNA: TGTGCCAGTAGTATTTTCGGGGGGCAAACCTACGAGCAGTACTTC. It codes for CASSIFGGQTYEQYF.

The chain carries TRBV2 and TRBJ1-4; D may be TRBD1 (5 bases). Trimming left V 7 bases short and J 2 bases short, with 14 bases between. This CDR3 is built from 15 residues. Looked up from germline, CDR1 is SNHLY and CDR2 is FYNNEI. DNA of the CDR3: TGTGCCAGCACAAGGGGTAGTCGTACTAATGAAAAACTGTTTTTT. This encodes CASTRGSRTNEKLFF.

The chain combines TRBV6-5 with TRBJ2-7; TRBD1 matches at 8 bases. The CDR3 length is 13 residues. V lost 3 bases and J lost 6; bases outside the gene matches: 4. CDR1 and CDR2 from the germline V gene are MNHEY and SVGAGI. The CDR3 region has the DNA TGTGCCAGCAGTTATGGGACAGGTCGCGAGCAGTACTTC. Translated, it gives CASSYGTGREQYF.

This clone was observed a single time. J is TRBJ1-2 and V is TRBV29-1, with D possibly TRBD1 on 5 matching bases. Per the germline V gene, CDR1 is SQVTM and CDR2 is ANQGSEA. Trimming left V 4 bases short and J 6 bases short, with 15 bases between. This CDR3 spans 13 amino acids. CDR3 sequence: CSVVGPTGDGYTF. The CDR3 nucleotides read TGCAGCGTTGTCGGTCCGACGGGGGATGGCTACACCTTC.

The V and J genes are TRBV14 and TRBJ2-7, with 7 bases aligning to TRBD1. Germline V gene sequence: CDR1 SGHDN, CDR2 FVKESK. The CDR3 contains 15 residues. The junction had 8 bases not matched to a gene; V was cut back by 4 bases and J by 2 bases. The CDR3 region is CASSPTLGQAYEQYF. CDR3 in DNA: TGTGCCAGCAGCCCCACCCTCGGACAGGCCTACGAGCAGTACTTC. The whole variable domain, filled in from reference TRBV14 and TRBJ2-7, reads EAGVTQFPSHSVIEKGQTVTLRCDPISGHDNLYWYRRVMGKEIKFLLHFVKESKQDESGMPNNRFLAERTGGTYSTLKVQPAELEDSGVYFCASSPTLGQAYEQYFGPGTRLTVT.

This clone was counted a single time. This sample also contains other DNA sequences that code for the same CDR3. The chain employs TRBV28 and TRBJ1-2; no clear D. The CDR3 runs to 14 residues. V was cut by 5 bases and J by 2 bases, with 12 bases left in between. Germline V CDR1 and CDR2: MDHEN, SYDVKM. The CDR3 DNA follows: TGTGCCAGCAGTCCCCCCGGGCAGAACTATGGCTACACCTTC. As protein: CASSPPGQNYGYTF.

Only a few counts were recorded for this clone. V gene TRBV29-1 combines with J gene TRBJ1-2; D unresolved. Per germline, CDR1 SQVTM and CDR2 ANQGSEA. The V and J ends lost 6 bases and 8 bases respectively, with 7 bases between them. This CDR3 contains 9 residues. DNA of the CDR3: TGCAGCGTCCTGGAGGGCTACACCTTC. Its protein is CSVLEGYTF.

This clone was seen a single time. This sequence joins TRBV27 and TRBJ2-7, with unresolved D. V dropped 5 bases and J dropped 0 bases, with 8 bases sitting between them. Germline loops: CDR1 MNHEY, CDR2 SMNVEV (reference sequence). The CDR3 loop spans 13 amino acids. The CDR3, as DNA: TGTGCCAGCAGTCCCCGACGCTCCTACGAGCAGTACTTC. It translates to CASSPRRSYEQYF.

The genes are TRBV28 and TRBJ2-7; D not certain. Per the germline V gene, CDR1 is MDHEN and CDR2 is SYDVKM. V lost 6 bases, J lost 5 bases, and 11 bases lay in between. This CDR3 spans 12 amino acids. The CDR3 DNA reads TGTGCCAGCAGCCGCATCTATAACGAGCAGTACTTC. Translated: CASSRIYNEQYF.

CDR3 DNA: TGTGCCACCCGGCAGGACAGATCTGGCGGCTACACCTTC. Encoded protein: CATRQDRSGGYTF. The rearrangement uses TRBV10-3 and TRBJ1-2; TRBD1 is a possible D gene (6 bases). There are 13 residues in the CDR3. With 10 bases removed from V and 8 bases from J, the gap between germline ends came to 20 bases. Germline V gene sequence: CDR1 ENHRY, CDR2 SYGVKD.

The chain employs TRBV19 and TRBJ2-1; TRBD1 is a possible D gene (5 bases). Germline V gives CDR1 LNHDA, CDR2 SQIVND (reference sequence). CDR3 length equals 17 residues. Trimming removed 7 bases from V and 0 bases from J, with 19 bases in between. The CDR3 reads CASTLGHSASSYNEQFF. The CDR3 DNA sequence: TGTGCCAGTACCCTGGGGCACAGTGCAAGCTCCTACAATGAGCAGTTCTTC.

This clone was counted only a few times. This chain links TRBV29-1 with TRBJ2-5, with D perhaps TRBD1 (6 bases). Trimming pared 6 bases from V and 5 bases from J, leaving 22 bases between. This CDR3 has 15 residues. Looked up from germline, CDR1 is SQVTM and CDR2 is ANQGSEA. CDR3 nucleotides: TGCAGCGTCGAGCCTATGGGACATTCGTCTGAGACCCAGTACTTC. Protein sequence: CSVEPMGHSSETQYF.

The V and J genes are TRBV15 and TRBJ2-5; 8 positions agree with TRBD2. The junction had 5 bases not matched to a gene; V was cut back by 5 bases and J by 3 bases. Germline CDR1 is LNHNV and CDR2 is YYDKDF (reference sequence). This CDR3 is built from 14 residues. The CDR3 bases are TGTGCCACCAGCGCCCGGGGGGGGAAAGAGACCCAGTACTTC. It codes for CATSARGGKETQYF.

This clone has only one observation. The chain combines TRBV7-2 with TRBJ2-2, with 8 bases matching TRBD1. The CDR3 has 16 residues. The germline V gene has CDR1 SGHTA and CDR2 FQGNSA. V was pared by 7 bases and J by 2 bases, with 9 bases of the junction left unmatched. The CDR3 DNA sequence: TGTGCCAGCAAGGGACAGGCAAGAGGTAACACCGGGGAGCTGTTTTTT. As protein: CASKGQARGNTGELFF.

The chain links TRBV11-1 to TRBJ2-7, with D perhaps TRBD2 (6 bases). The CDR3 consists of 14 residues. V was pared by 2 bases and J by 5 bases, with 13 bases between. In germline, CDR1 is SGHAT, CDR2 FQDESV (reference sequence). CDR3 protein: CASSLLGGMDEQYF. For the CDR3, the DNA is TGTGCCAGCAGCTTACTCGGGGGAATGGACGAGCAGTACTTC.

Concerning this clone itself: The sample holds other DNA sequences that translate to the same CDR3. The chain has TRBV5-4 and TRBJ1-2; weak D call: TRBD1 (6 bases). This CDR3 region has 14 residues. Germline assignment: CDR1 SGHNT and CDR2 YYREEE (reference sequence). Trimming left V 4 bases short and J 0 bases short, with 10 bases between. The CDR3 DNA reads TGTGCCAGCAGCCCGGACAGAACTAACTATGGCTACACCTTC. As protein: CASSPDRTNYGYTF.

The chain is built from TRBV10-3 and TRBJ2-1; 13 bases match TRBD2. CDR1 is ENHRY, CDR2 SYGVKD, per germline. CDR3 size: 16 residues. J gave up 6 bases and V 2 bases, and 4 bases lay outside the gene matches. The CDR3, as DNA: TGTGCCATCAGTGAGACTAGCGGGAGGGCCGGCAATGAGCAGTTCTTC. Protein sequence: CAISETSGRAGNEQFF.

DNA of the CDR3: TGCGCCAGCAGTGAGGGAAATCAGCCCCAGCATTTT. It encodes CASSEGNQPQHF. V usage is TRBV10-2 and J usage is TRBJ1-5; D call uncertain. The V and J ends lost 2 bases and 4 bases respectively, with 3 bases between them. The CDR3 runs 12 residues. Germline V gene data show CDR1 as WSHSY and CDR2 as SAAADI.

This clone has a single count. CDR3 bases: TGTGCCAGCAGCGCAAGACTAGCGGGAGGGCCTCAGTTCTTC. Its protein is CASSARLAGGPQFF. The chain links TRBV14 to TRBJ2-1, with 14 bases matching TRBD2. Trimming took 5 bases from V and 13 from J; bases not matched to a gene: 7. Germline V CDR1 and CDR2: SGHDN, FVKESK. This CDR3 comprises 14 residues.

A single count supports this clone. The chain links TRBV4-1 to TRBJ1-2; 11 bases line up with TRBD1. The germline gives CDR1 MGHRA, CDR2 YSYEKL. The CDR3 is 15 amino acids. The trim removed 4 bases at V and 4 bases at J, leaving 5 bases unmatched. The chain's CDR3 is CASSPGQGAAYGYTF. CDR3 DNA: TGCGCCAGCAGCCCCGGACAGGGGGCGGCCTATGGCTACACCTTC.